This TCR beta chain was documented in a study of control samples from healthy donors and cancer patients (dated by TCRdb to about 2020). Library preparation used the immunoSEQ multiplex PCR assay. The source is immuneACCESS, and TCRdb retained only in-frame sequences with V and J called. Part of the clones is not carried over; for the studies checked, unresolved V genes explain less than half of this, and the remainder is unexplained. The sample yields approximately 230,000 clones; almost 85% were counted once. Less than 15% of the sample goes to the ten largest clones. In the case of this clone: What antigen it recognizes has not been identified. No base quality information exists; no much larger clone differs at one position.

Its CDR3 holds 14 amino acids, cysteine through phenylalanine. Of the read, only the CDR3 DNA is kept; its 42 bases are in frame from base 1. After removal of 2 bases from V and 6 bases from J, the junction retains 5 bases not matched to a gene. From the germline V gene, CDR1 is SGHRS and CDR2 is YFSETQ. This chain is built from TRBV5-1 and TRBJ2-1; 7 junctional bases match TRBD2. This receptor was identified in a woman aged 55-69 years with lung cancer. Material: PBMCs. The CDR3 in this case is CASSFGGSSNEQFF. The bases read TGCGCCAGCAGCTTCGGGGGGTCCAGCAATGAGCAGTTCTTC.